This entry describes one T cell receptor beta chain. Antigen specificity is unknown. The data were obtained in a study of T cells in Graves' hyperthyroidism and ophthalmopathy. The study, taken as a whole, reports: Blood shared most expanded thyroid clonotypes above 0.001.

Uncontrolled infection, other autoimmune disease, pregnancy or lactation barred patients from enrollment. Out of about 10 ml of fresh peripheral blood came the PBMCs. The germline gives CDR1 MNHNS, CDR2 SASEGT. With 1 base clipped from V and 0 bases from J, the junction kept 10 bases outside the gene matches. This CDR3 region has 19 residues. Amplification yielded TCR beta CDR3 regions, with RNA transcripts as the source. The HTBI primer set was used in a first-round RT-PCR of the TCR CDR3. In TCRdb, the multiplex PCR reads were re-called with MiXCR into one record per CDR3 protein. The sample yields 400,000 or so distinct CDR3 sequences, more than 12% seen once.

This TCR was recovered from a woman aged 25 to 39 with Graves' ophthalmopathy. Sequenced material: blood. The genes are TRBV6-1 and TRBJ2-1; TRBD1 matches at 9 bases. The CDR3 reads CASSEVDRGEFSSYNEQFF. CDR3 sequence (DNA): TGTGCCAGCAGTGAAGTGGACAGGGGCGAGTTTAGCTCCTACAATGAGCAGTTCTTC.